The rows below give T cell receptor beta chains drawn from one sample of a study of blood T cell repertoires in COVID-19. Profiled with immunoSEQ multiplex PCR; TCRdb holds only in-frame clones, not every one. In the table there are fewer than 350,000 clones, about 91% of which are singletons. What was sequenced was peripheral blood. Source of these receptors: a woman aged 25-40 years with COVID-19, enrolled during active disease. The CDR3 runs from the conserved cysteine through the conserved F or W. D genes are given only for firm matches. Some rows mark clone size as missing; the rest say once, few, many or name a class of expanded clone.

. TRBJ1-3 TRBV2 . CASSVGAGTIYF TGTGCCAGCAGTGTAGGTGCGGGCACCATATATTTT
. TRBJ2-7 TRBV9 . CASSVSHGGYEQYF TGTGCCAGCAGCGTAAGCCACGGGGGCTACGAGCAGTACTTC
. TRBJ2-3 TRBV18 . CASSPKVQRGTDTQYF TGTGCCAGCTCACCAAAGGTTCAGCGGGGCACAGATACGCAGTATTTT
TRBD1 TRBJ1-2 TRBV19 . CASRTGTGGSSLYGYTF TGTGCCAGTAGAACCGGGACAGGGGGTTCTAGCCTCTATGGCTACACCTTC
. TRBJ1-1 TRBV29-1 . CSVEDSRRSTEAFF TGCAGCGTTGAAGATTCAAGGAGGTCCACTGAAGCTTTCTTT
. TRBJ1-2 TRBV27 . CASSPLIYGYTF TGTGCCAGCAGTCCACTTATCTATGGCTACACCTTC
. TRBJ2-7 TRBV27 . CASSSRTAVDYEQYF TGTGCCAGCAGTTCCCGGACAGCGGTCGACTACGAGCAGTACTTC
. TRBJ2-6 TRBV7-7 . CASSPNLSGSSGANVLTF TGTGCTAGCAGCCCTAACCTCTCAGGTTCCTCCGGGGCCAACGTCCTGACTTTC
. TRBJ1-6 TRBV10-1 many CASSLGEGSPLHF TGCGCCAGCAGCCTAGGGGAGGGCTCACCCCTCCACTTT
. TRBJ1-1 TRBV12-3/TRBV12-4 . CASSLRVGTEAFF TGTGCCAGCAGTTTACGGGTGGGCACTGAAGCTTTCTTT
TRBD2 TRBJ2-1 TRBV5-1 . CASSLAGGLSVEQFF TGCGCCAGCAGCCTAGCGGGGGGGCTTTCAGTTGAGCAGTTCTTC
TRBD1 TRBJ1-5 TRBV6-5 . CACAGTGGQPQHF TGTGCCTGCGCCGGGACAGGGGGTCAGCCCCAGCATTTT
TRBD2 TRBJ2-3 TRBV4-1 . CASSLGGYTDTQYF TGCGCCAGCAGCCTCGGGGGGTACACAGATACGCAGTATTTT
. TRBJ1-1 TRBV19 . CASSIGGLNTEAFF TGTGCCAGTAGTATTGGGGGACTCAACACTGAAGCTTTCTTT
. TRBJ1-5 TRBV3-1/TRBV3-2 . CASSQVNQPQHF TGTGCCAGCAGCCAAGTAAATCAGCCCCAGCATTTT
. TRBJ1-2 TRBV4-2 . CASSQDFGREGHGYTF TGTGCCAGCAGCCAAGATTTCGGCAGGGAAGGGCATGGCTACACCTTC
TRBD1 TRBJ1-6 TRBV28 . CASRPSGTVYNSPLHF TGTGCCAGCAGACCCTCCGGGACAGTCTATAATTCACCCCTCCACTTT
TRBD1 TRBJ1-5 TRBV18 . CASSQQGAGQPQHF TGTGCCAGCTCACAACAGGGGGCAGGACAGCCCCAGCATTTT
. TRBJ1-1 TRBV29-1 . CSVAYREYTEAFF TGCAGCGTTGCGTACAGGGAGTACACTGAAGCTTTCTTT
. TRBJ1-5 TRBV12-5 few CASGLGGTYSNQPQHF TGTGCTAGTGGTTTAGGAGGCACCTATAGCAATCAGCCCCAGCATTTT
TRBD2 TRBJ2-1 TRBV6-5 . CASGSREGYNEQFF TGTGCCAGCGGATCAAGGGAGGGCTACAATGAGCAGTTCTTC
TRBD2 TRBJ2-4 TRBV6-5 . CASRTSGVVGIQYF TGTGCCAGCAGGACTAGCGGGGTGGTGGGCATTCAGTACTTC
. TRBJ1-5 TRBV7-9 . CASSLGSGPNQPQHF TGTGCCAGCAGCTTAGGCAGCGGTCCAAATCAGCCCCAGCATTTT
. TRBJ1-3 TRBV7-2 . CASSHEGPGNTIYF TGTGCCAGCAGCCACGAGGGCCCGGGAAACACCATATATTTT
. TRBJ2-1 TRBV27 . CASSFSGGEQFF TGTGCCAGCAGTTTTTCCGGGGGTGAGCAGTTCTTC
TRBD1 TRBJ1-1 TRBV7-2 . CASSHGTGGARTEAFF TGTGCCAGCAGCCACGGGACAGGGGGCGCGCGCACTGAAGCTTTCTTT
TRBD1 TRBJ1-2 TRBV28 once CASSKDRRYGYTF TGTGCCAGCAGCAAGGACAGGCGCTATGGCTACACCTTC
TRBD1 TRBJ1-1 TRBV18 . CASSPTAGGRSTEAFF TGTGCCAGCTCACCAACGGCAGGGGGTCGGAGCACTGAAGCTTTCTTT
. TRBJ2-2 TRBV24-1 . CATSTGYTGELFF TGTGCCACCTCTACAGGATACACCGGGGAGCTGTTTTTT
. TRBJ1-2 TRBV30 . CAWDHRAVYGYTF TGTGCCTGGGATCACAGGGCTGTCTATGGCTACACCTTC
. TRBJ1-6 TRBV9 . CASSVVEGEPLHF TGTGCCAGCAGCGTAGTTGAGGGGGAGCCCCTCCACTTT
. TRBJ2-6 TRBV6-9 . CASRTPGGKSSGANVLTF TGTGCCAGCAGGACTCCAGGGGGGAAAAGCTCTGGGGCCAACGTCCTGACTTTC
TRBD1 TRBJ1-1 TRBV27 . CASSFTRQGATEAFF TGTGCCAGCAGTTTCACCCGGCAGGGGGCCACTGAAGCTTTCTTT
. TRBJ1-5 TRBV19 . CASSISSGSNQPQHF TGTGCCAGTAGTATATCCTCGGGGAGCAATCAGCCCCAGCATTTT
. TRBJ1-3 TRBV6-5 . CASSRDGASGNTIYF TGTGCCAGCAGTCGCGACGGAGCCTCTGGAAACACCATATATTTT
TRBD1 TRBJ1-4 TRBV19 . CASSGGQGAYEKLFF TGTGCCAGTAGTGGAGGACAGGGGGCATATGAAAAACTGTTTTTT
TRBD1 TRBJ2-7 TRBV7-6 . CASSSGVDGTGSSYEQYF TGTGCCAGCAGCTCCGGGGTTGACGGGACAGGGTCCTCTTACGAGCAGTACTTC
. TRBJ1-1 TRBV10-1 . CARAGNTEAFF TGCGCCAGAGCAGGAAACACTGAAGCTTTCTTT
TRBD2 TRBJ2-1 TRBV10-1 few CASSDITSGGNEQFF TGCGCCAGCAGTGACATTACTAGCGGGGGCAATGAGCAGTTCTTC
TRBD1 TRBJ1-2 TRBV28 . CASRTRTGDPRGGYTF TGTGCCAGCAGAACGCGTACAGGGGACCCGAGAGGTGGCTACACCTTC
TRBD2 TRBJ2-3 TRBV11-3 . CASSSRLAGATDTQYF TGTGCCAGCAGCTCAAGACTAGCGGGGGCCACAGATACGCAGTATTTT
TRBD2 TRBJ2-7 TRBV9 . CASSPTGSGGYEQYF TGTGCCAGCAGCCCAACAGGATCGGGGGGCTACGAGCAGTACTTC
. TRBJ1-2 TRBV4-3 . CASSQDRTGNYGYTF TGCGCCAGCAGCCAAGATCGAACAGGGAACTATGGCTACACCTTC
. TRBJ1-1 TRBV19 . CASTQGGNTEAFF TGTGCCAGTACTCAGGGTGGGAACACTGAAGCTTTCTTT
. TRBJ1-1 TRBV3-1/TRBV3-2 . CASSQVCGGGSTEAFF TGTGCCAGCAGCCAAGTTTGCGGGGGAGGTAGCACTGAAGCTTTCTTT
. TRBJ2-1 TRBV4-1 . CASSQDSEQFF TGCGCCAGCAGCCAAGATAGCGAGCAGTTCTTC
TRBD1 TRBJ1-6 TRBV7-9 . CASRDRVNSPLHF TGTGCCAGCAGGGACAGGGTTAATTCACCCCTCCACTTT
. TRBJ1-1 TRBV4-1 . CASSQVGPVGGTEAFF TGCGCCAGCAGCCAAGTTGGTCCGGTGGGGGGCACTGAAGCTTTCTTT
TRBD1 TRBJ1-2 TRBV11-2 . CASSWGTGADGYTF TGTGCCAGCAGCTGGGGGACAGGGGCGGATGGCTACACCTTC
. TRBJ2-1 TRBV7-3 . CASSSSTDYNEQFF TGTGCCAGCAGCTCCTCGACAGACTACAATGAGCAGTTCTTC
TRBD2 TRBJ2-3 TRBV14 . CASSQGRISGGADTQYF TGTGCCAGCAGCCAAGGGCGGATTAGCGGGGGGGCAGATACGCAGTATTTT
. TRBJ1-5 TRBV19 . CASSKQQGIDQPQHF TGTGCCAGTAGTAAACAACAGGGAATCGATCAGCCCCAGCATTTT
. TRBJ2-1 TRBV5-4 . CASQGLYNEQFF TGTGCCAGCCAAGGACTCTACAATGAGCAGTTCTTC